These 23 T cell receptor beta chains were all obtained from the same sample, sequenced in a study of low-dose radiotherapy and immunotherapy resistance in tumors. TRAV- and TRBV-specific primers primed first-strand cDNA, covering alpha and beta chains. For amplifying TCRs, the PCR ran for approximately 18 cycles with Phusion, which was used together with a constant-region primer and the adapter on the V primers. TCRdb processed the reads anew with MiXCR; each CDR3 protein has one entry. Among around 99,000 distinct CDR3 sequences listed, 9.4% were seen once. As for time point: before trial treatment. The sequences come from PBMCs, collected before treatment. Source of these receptors: a male donor with prostate cancer.

This clonotype was recorded many times. J is TRBJ1-1 and V is TRBV5-1; D not resolved. The CDR3 has 17 amino acids. Germline CDR1 SGHRS, CDR2 YFSETQ. The V end was cut by 0 bases, the J end by 1 base, with 16 bases between. DNA for the CDR3: TGCGCCAGCAGCTTGGCACCTTTGTCCTCGCGGAACACTGAAGCTTTCTTT. Amino acid sequence: CASSLAPLSSRNTEAFF. The complete variable domain, with remaining parts taken from reference TRBV5-1 and TRBJ1-1, reads KAGVTQTPRYLIKTRGQQVTLSCSPISGHRSVSWYQQTPGQGLQFLFEYFSETQRNKGNFPGRFSGRQFSNSRSEMNVSTLELGDSALYLCASSLAPLSSRNTEAFFGQGTRLTVV.

As regards this clonotype: No DNA is shown, since the ends of the CDR3 on it are uncertain; the CDR3 is the one TCRdb lists. The chain recombines TRBV2 with TRBJ1-4; the table assigns TRBD1, which was not confirmed against the DNA. Germline lookup yields CDR1 SNHLY and CDR2 FYNNEI. The CDR3 contains 18 residues when both ends are counted. The CDR3 spells CASSPTVPVQLTEKLFFF.

This clonotype was seen ten or more times. This sequence joins TRBV7-9 and TRBJ2-2; D is ambiguous. CDR1 is SEHNR and CDR2 is FQNEAQ in the germline V gene (reference sequence). CDR3 length equals 14 residues. V was pared by 2 bases and J by 10 bases, with 14 bases between. The CDR3 DNA follows: TGTGCCAGCAGCTTAAAAAGCGCCCAGGCGGAGCTGTTTTTT. This codes for CASSLKSAQAELFF.

The sample holds many counts of this clonotype. This chain joins TRBV19 and TRBJ1-6, with TRBD1 identical over 9 bases. Germline values: CDR1 LNHDA, CDR2 SQIVND (reference sequence). CDR3 length: 17 amino acids. After removal of 4 bases from V and 9 bases from J, the junction contained 13 bases not matched to a gene. The CDR3 reads CASSTGKPGQGGSPLHF. CDR3 in DNA: TGTGCCAGTAGTACCGGGAAACCGGGACAGGGAGGTTCACCCCTCCACTTT.

This clonotype was recorded a few times. The CDR3 nucleotides read TGTGCCAGCAGTTTAGAGGGACAGCGTTCACCCCTCCACTTT. It yields the protein CASSLEGQRSPLHF. The chain has TRBV27 and TRBJ1-6, with 7 bases matching TRBD1. CDR1 MNHEY and CDR2 SMNVEV come from the germline V gene (reference sequence). V lost 2 bases and J lost 9; bases outside the gene matches: 4. This CDR3 spans 14 amino acids.

In its sample, this clonotype was seen many times. The chain has TRBV7-9 and TRBJ2-7; D remains ambiguous. Germline CDR1 reads SEHNR; CDR2 reads FQNEAQ (reference sequence). The CDR3 covers 17 residues. V was clipped by 5 bases and J by 4 bases, with 24 bases between them. The CDR3 sequence is CASSPSVGKVRFYEQYF. CDR3 coding DNA: TGTGCCAGCAGCCCGAGCGTAGGCAAGGTCCGATTTTACGAGCAGTACTTC. The entire variable domain, with the rest obtained from reference TRBV7-9 and TRBJ2-7, is as follows: DTGVSQNPRHKITKRGQNVTFRCDPISEHNRLYWYRQTLGQGPEFLTYFQNEAQLEKSRLLSDRFSAERPKGSFSTLEIQRTEQGDSAMYLCASSPSVGKVRFYEQYFGPGTRLTVT.

This clonotype was detected many times. The chain couples TRBV10-3 to TRBJ2-2; D not certain. This CDR3 comprises 13 residues. Germline CDR1 and CDR2: ENHRY and SYGVKD. The ends were cut back, 5 bases at V and 6 bases at J, with 10 bases in the middle. The CDR3 is CAISWEMSGELFF. CDR3 bases: TGTGCCATCAGTTGGGAAATGTCCGGGGAGCTGTTTTTT.

The sample holds many counts of this clonotype. CDR3 bases: TGTGCCAGTGACAGGGGCTACGAGCAGTACTTC. Its protein product is CASDRGYEQYF. This chain joins TRBV28 and TRBJ2-7, with 8 nucleotides matching TRBD1. Germline V gene data show CDR1 as MDHEN and CDR2 as SYDVKM. CDR3 size: 11 residues. V gave up 9 bases and J gave up 3 bases; unmatched junction bases: 1.

This clonotype was counted at least ten times. The rearrangement joins TRBV7-9 to TRBJ1-2; D gene ambiguous. Germline V gene sequence: CDR1 SEHNR, CDR2 FQNEAQ (reference sequence). V lost 8 bases to trimming and J lost 3 bases, with 10 bases between them. The length of the CDR3 is 12 residues. The CDR3 spells CASAAGDYGYTF. The CDR3 nucleotides read TGTGCCAGCGCCGCAGGCGACTATGGCTACACCTTC.

This clonotype was observed a handful of times. The chain carries TRBV5-1 and TRBJ1-3; D might be TRBD1 (5 bases). The germline V and J ends were trimmed by 4 bases and 0 bases, with 8 bases remaining between them. The CDR3 loop spans 14 amino acids. Looked up from germline, CDR1 is SGHRS and CDR2 is YFSETQ. The CDR3 here is CASSMGDSGNTIYF. The CDR3 nucleotides read TGCGCCAGCAGCATGGGGGACTCTGGAAACACCATATATTTT.

Many counts were recorded for this clonotype. V usage is TRBV20-1 and J usage is TRBJ2-2, with a tentative D call TRBD1 (6 bases). Per the germline V gene, CDR1 is DFQATT and CDR2 is SNEGSKA (reference sequence). V dropped 5 bases and J dropped 7 bases, with 11 bases sitting between them. The length of the CDR3 is 12 residues. CDR3 DNA: TGCAGTGCTTTCAGGGGAAACGGGGAGCTGTTTTTT. It codes for CSAFRGNGELFF.

At least ten counts were recorded for this clonotype. CDR3 loop: CAWSRQAQETQYF. Written as DNA, the CDR3 is TGTGCCTGGAGCCGACAGGCGCAAGAGACCCAGTACTTC. The chain recombines TRBV30 with TRBJ2-5, with a possible D match to TRBD1 (6 bases). The V gene's germline CDR1 is GTSNPN and CDR2 SVGIG (reference sequence). Between the trimmed V and J ends, which lost 3 bases and 2 bases, there was a span of 10 bases. The CDR3 consists of 13 residues. Drawing the rest from reference TRBV30 and TRBJ2-5, the complete variable domain is SQTIHQWPATLVQPVGSPLSLECTVEGTSNPNLYWYRQAAGRGLQLLFYSVGIGQISSEVPQNLSASRPQDRQFILSSKKLLLSDSGFYLCAWSRQAQETQYFGPGTRLLVL.

This clonotype has a handful of counts. CDR3 protein: CASRPLGRAGVEQYF. In DNA, the CDR3 is TGTGCCAGCAGGCCTTTGGGCAGGGCCGGGGTCGAGCAGTACTTC. The rearrangement links TRBV28 to TRBJ2-7; perhaps D is TRBD1 or TRBD2 (5 bases each). Trimming left V 6 bases short and J 6 bases short, with 21 bases between. The CDR3 has 15 amino acids. Germline V gene sequence: CDR1 MDHEN, CDR2 SYDVKM.

This clonotype has at least ten counts. This chain connects TRBV7-2 to TRBJ2-5; TRBD2 aligns across 10 bases. V gave up 0 bases and J gave up 2 bases; unmatched junction bases: 3. In germline, CDR1 is SGHTA, CDR2 FQGNSA. CDR3 length: 16 amino acids. The CDR3 DNA follows: TGTGCCAGCAGCTTAGCGGCTAGCGGGAGTCAAGAGACCCAGTACTTC. Protein sequence: CASSLAASGSQETQYF. The full variable domain, its missing parts supplied by reference TRBV7-2 and TRBJ2-5, is GAGVSQSPSNKVTEKGKDVELRCDPISGHTALYWYRQSLGQGLEFLIYFQGNSAPDKSGLPSDRFSAERTGGSVSTLTIQRTQQEDSAVYLCASSLAASGSQETQYFGPGTRLLVL.

This clonotype was counted ten times or more. The genes are TRBV6-5 and TRBJ1-1; no reliable D call. The CDR3 covers 14 residues. Between the trimmed V and J ends, which lost 2 bases and 4 bases, there was a span of 11 bases. Germline V gives CDR1 MNHEY, CDR2 SVGAGI. The DNA of the CDR3 is TGTGCCAGCAGTTACAGGTCTAAATCCACTGAAGCTTTCTTT. Translated: CASSYRSKSTEAFF.

This clonotype has ten or more counts. This chain connects TRBV19 to TRBJ2-1, with D perhaps matching TRBD2 (5 bases). This CDR3 is 14 amino acids long. Germline V gene data show CDR1 as LNHDA and CDR2 as SQIVND (reference sequence). Trimming shortened V by 3 bases and J by 6 bases, and 12 bases separated the two germline ends. The CDR3 DNA reads as TGTGCCAGTAGTATTAGTAGCGATAGCAATGAGCAGTTCTTC. It specifies CASSISSDSNEQFF.

This clonotype was observed many times. The CDR3 nucleotides are TGTGCCAGCAGTTTGGTCAGGGGAGGCACTGAAGCTTTCTTT. This encodes CASSLVRGGTEAFF. The chain carries TRBV27 and TRBJ1-1, with D perhaps matching TRBD1 (6 bases). Germline CDR1 MNHEY, CDR2 SMNVEV (reference sequence). CDR3 size: 14 residues. V shed 3 bases and J shed 4 bases, with 12 bases lying between them.

At least ten counts were recorded for this clonotype. The chain has TRBV6-2 or TRBV6-3 and TRBJ2-1; maybe TRBD2 (6 bases). The CDR3 loop spans 14 amino acids. Trimming cost V 7 bases and J 4 bases, with 14 bases left between them. CDR1 MNHEY and CDR2 SVGEGT come from the germline V gene. The CDR3 reads CASKPLAQYNEQFF. CDR3 DNA sequence: TGTGCCAGCAAGCCTCTAGCGCAATACAATGAGCAGTTCTTC.

Ten or more counts support this clonotype. J is TRBJ2-2 and V is TRBV5-5; 10 bases are a match to TRBD1. The CDR3 extends over 15 amino acids. The junction had 3 bases not matched to a gene; V was cut back by 4 bases and J by 3 bases. The V gene's germline CDR1 is SGHKS and CDR2 YYEKEE (reference sequence). CDR3 sequence reads: CASSLGTGDTGELFF. The CDR3 DNA reads as TGTGCCAGCAGCCTGGGGACAGGGGACACCGGGGAGCTGTTTTTT. The whole variable domain, remainder taken from reference TRBV5-5 and TRBJ2-2, is DAGVTQSPTHLIKTRGQQVTLRCSPISGHKSVSWYQQVLGQGPQFIFQYYEKEERGRGNFPDRFSARQFPNYSSELNVNALLLGDSALYLCASSLGTGDTGELFFGEGSRLTVL.

The J gene is TRBJ2-1, the V gene TRBV30, with 9 bases lining up with TRBD2. The V segment lost 4 bases and the J segment 6 bases; nucleotides outside the gene matches: 4. The germline CDR1 and CDR2 sequences are GTSNPN and SVGIG (reference sequence). CDR3 length: 13 amino acids. The CDR3 sequence is CAWKVAGVNEQFF. Written as DNA, the CDR3 is TGTGCCTGGAAGGTAGCGGGAGTCAATGAGCAGTTCTTC.

This clonotype was recorded at least ten times. V is TRBV29-1 and J is TRBJ1-5, with a tentative D call TRBD1 (5 bases). CDR3 length equals 14 residues. The germline V and J ends were trimmed by 4 bases and 0 bases, with 10 bases remaining between them. Germline-derived CDR1 and CDR2 are SQVTM and ANQGSEA. The chain's CDR3 is CSVGSGYSNQPQHF. The CDR3 coding sequence is TGCAGCGTTGGGTCAGGGTATAGCAATCAGCCCCAGCATTTT.

There are many counts of this clonotype. The V gene is TRBV7-9, the J gene TRBJ2-7; TRBD2 matches at 8 bases. Germline CDR1 reads SEHNR; CDR2 reads FQNEAQ (reference sequence). The CDR3 totals 17 residues. The ends lost 5 bases at V and 5 bases at J; junction bases unmatched: 17. The CDR3 sequence: CASSPKFADSGTNEQYF. The CDR3 nucleotides are TGTGCCAGCAGCCCAAAGTTCGCTGATAGCGGGACAAACGAGCAGTACTTC.

There are many counts of this clonotype. The rearrangement joins TRBV7-3 to TRBJ2-1, with 7 bases lining up with TRBD2. V shed 2 bases, J shed 4 bases, and the junction held 8 bases outside the gene matches. This CDR3 comprises 16 residues. Germline loops: CDR1 SGHTA, CDR2 FQGTGA. As DNA, the CDR3 is TGTGCCAGCAGCTTAGCGTGGGGGGGTCGTTACAATGAGCAGTTCTTC. It specifies CASSLAWGGRYNEQFF.